This T cell receptor beta chain comes out of a study of blood T cell repertoires in COVID-19 (dated by TCRdb to the early 2020s). General notes on the study: The collaborator samples originated in the United States, Italy and Spain and spanned the acute and convalescent phases of COVID-19. A freely available public database, intended as a resource for researchers studying the immune response to SARS-CoV-2, is where the repertoires were released. The prospective study material was composed of cDNA or gDNA derived from T cells, B-cell-depleted T cells, or PBMCs. Where available, HLA class I and class II types were obtained from metadata supplied by the sample provider rather than from assay-based typing. The dataset comprised deeply sampled blood TCRbeta repertoires from subjects exposed to, actively infected with, or recovered from COVID-19. Sample metadata almost always included a de-identified subject ID, COVID-19 status, age in years and sex. Samples were obtained from the ongoing ImmuneRACE study (first 160 participants) and from 1,254 subjects provided by 6 global collaborators. Beyond this particular receptor, the publication reports: The quantity of clinical and demographic metadata differed by source and by participant and was supplied without curation.

TCRbeta CDR3 regions were amplified from genomic DNA using the immunoSEQ Assay, a bias-controlled multiplex PCR. In the paper's pipeline: The number of nucleated cells in each sample was estimated by amplification of reference gene primers within the assay. To quantify the absolute abundance of each unique TCRbeta CDR3 rearrangement, sequence reads were collapsed and filtered. For each sample, productive Simpson clonality was calculated by taking the square root of Simpson's diversity index across productive rearrangements. What TCRdb holds here is the immuneACCESS table cut down to in-frame rearrangements. Part of the clones is not present; checked against another copy, under half of the missing clones reflect an unresolved V gene, and the others are unexplained. Clone size and V and J calls were adopted from that table, with D and trimming inferred from the DNA. Within this sample are 75,000 to 85,000 clones, with 80% to 90% of them counted one time only. The top ten hold roughly a sixth of the sample.

Points on this clone: Its antigen is not yet known. No much larger clonotype is one base removed from it; base qualities were not supplied.

Each collaborating institution followed its own protocols to collect whole blood in K2EDTA tubes. For TCRbeta analysis, collaborator samples were shipped as frozen whole blood, as isolated PBMCs, or as DNA extracted from either sample type. V and J are trimmed by 7 bases and 0 bases, and the gene matches miss 17 bases of the junction. The CDR3, from cysteine to phenylalanine, totals 19 residues. Only the CDR3 DNA stays, 57 bases, in frame from base 1. Taken from the germline V gene, the CDR1 and CDR2 loops are MDHEN and SYDVKM. This TCR was sampled from a human donor in a cohort sampled during active COVID-19. The sequence links TRBV28 to TRBJ1-3; 8 bases in the middle match TRBD1. Sequencing was carried out using peripheral blood. The CDR3 protein: CASIPVGAGGLGSGNTIYF. The sequence in DNA is TGTGCCAGCATACCCGTGGGGGCAGGGGGCTTGGGCTCTGGAAACACCATATATTTT.